This is a list of T cell receptor beta chains from one sample in a study of blood T cell repertoires in COVID-19. TCRdb's table, derived via immunoSEQ multiplex PCR, lists solely in-frame clones and lacks some. The sample consists of 80,000 or so clones, around 81% of them appearing once. The material sequenced was peripheral blood. All receptors come from a human donor in a cohort sampled during active COVID-19. The CDR3 runs from the conserved cysteine through the conserved F or W. The D gene is left open where the match is weak. A row's size may be missing; if present it is once, few, many or a size class.

TRBV5-1	TRBD1	-	TRBJ1-1	TGCGCCAGCAGCTTAACAGGGGGCGTCACTGAAGCTTTCTTT	CASSLTGGVTEAFF
TRBV7-8	TRBD2	-	TRBJ2-3	TGTGCCAGCAGCTTAAGAGAAGCGGGGGGCTACACAGATACGCAGTATTTT	CASSLREAGGYTDTQYF
TRBV9	-	-	TRBJ1-3	TGTGCCAGCAGCGTAGCTGGGCAGGCGGGAAACACCATATATTTT	CASSVAGQAGNTIYF
TRBV28	TRBD2	once	TRBJ2-1	TGTGCCAGCAGGAGACTAGCGGGGTCTCTTGGGGAGCAGTTCTTC	CASRRLAGSLGEQFF
TRBV14	TRBD2	-	TRBJ2-7	TGTGCCAGCAGACCTAGCGGGACCCCTTACGAGCAGTACTTC	CASRPSGTPYEQYF
TRBV23-1	-	-	TRBJ2-5	TGCGCCAGCAGTCAATGGGGGACAGCGGGCCGGGGGACCCAGTACTTC	CASSQWGTAGRGTQYF
TRBV6-5	-	few	TRBJ2-3	TGTGCCAGCAGTTACCACCTGAGAGATACGCAGTATTTT	CASSYHLRDTQYF
TRBV6-5	-	-	TRBJ2-1	TGTGCCAGCAGTTACTCGAGGCTAGCAGACTACAATGAGCAGTTCTTC	CASSYSRLADYNEQFF
TRBV9	-	-	TRBJ1-5	TGTGCCAGCAGCCCCCGGAAGGGAGTATGGAATCAGCCCCAGCATTTT	CASSPRKGVWNQPQHF
TRBV19	-	-	TRBJ1-3	TGTGCCAGTACCCCCTCGACAGGTTCAGGAAACACCATATATTTT	CASTPSTGSGNTIYF
TRBV6-6	-	-	TRBJ1-5	TGTGCCAGCAGTTACGTCCAGACTGATCAGCCCCAGCATTTT	CASSYVQTDQPQHF
TRBV6-1	-	-	TRBJ2-1	TGTGCCAGCAGTGAATATGGGGGCGCACCCTACAATGAGCAGTTCTTC	CASSEYGGAPYNEQFF
TRBV3-1/TRBV3-2	TRBD1	-	TRBJ1-1	TGTGCCAGCAGCCCCCGACAGGGCGCTATGAACACTGAAGCTTTCTTT	CASSPRQGAMNTEAFF
TRBV5-1	TRBD1	-	TRBJ2-7	TGCGCCAGCAGCCCGGGGACAGCCTACGAGCAGTACTTC	CASSPGTAYEQYF
TRBV7-8	-	-	TRBJ2-3	TGTGCCATCCAGAAGGGGGGGAGCACAGATACGCAGTATTTT	CAIQKGGSTDTQYF
TRBV19	TRBD1	few	TRBJ1-2	TGTGCCAGTAGCCCCTCTGGGACAGGGGTCGGCTACACCTTC	CASSPSGTGVGYTF
TRBV7-8	TRBD2	few	TRBJ2-2	TGTGCCAGCAGGGGGGCTCTGAGACTAGCGGGAATGGGCGGGGAGCTGTTTTTT	CASRGALRLAGMGGELFF
TRBV28	-	-	TRBJ1-1	TGTGCCAGCAACCCCGGGATAAAAGGGGGAGGGACTGAAGCTTTCTTT	CASNPGIKGGGTEAFF
TRBV19	TRBD2	-	TRBJ2-7	TGTGCCACCTCCGCCGGGACTAGATACGAGCAGTACTTC	CATSAGTRYEQYF
TRBV9	-	-	TRBJ1-5	TGTGCCAGCAGCGCCGCCAGTAATCAGCCCCAGCATTTT	CASSAASNQPQHF
TRBV29-1	-	-	TRBJ1-2	TGCAGCGTCCCCTCTTCTCTGGGTGGAGCTAACTATGGCTACACCTTC	CSVPSSLGGANYGYTF
TRBV5-4	-	few	TRBJ2-7	TGTGCCAGCAGTATGGGTTCGACTAGCTCCTACGAGCAGTACTTC	CASSMGSTSSYEQYF
TRBV5-1	TRBD2	-	TRBJ2-1	TGCGCCAGCAGCTCTCACAGGACTAGCGGGGGGGCCGGTGAGCAGTTCTTC	CASSSHRTSGGAGEQFF
TRBV3-1/TRBV3-2	-	few	TRBJ1-1	TGTGCCAGCAGCTTACGAGGTCAGAACACTGAAGCTTTCTTT	CASSLRGQNTEAFF
TRBV3-1/TRBV3-2	-	-	TRBJ2-5	TGTGCCAGCAACCGACAGCAAAATGGGGAGACCCAGTACTTC	CASNRQQNGETQYF
TRBV5-1	TRBD2	-	TRBJ2-5	TGCGCCAGCAGCTTGAGCACTAGCGGAAAAGAGACCCAGTACTTC	CASSLSTSGKETQYF